These 19 T cell receptor beta chains were sequenced from one sample in a study of blood T cell repertoires in COVID-19. This table comes from immunoSEQ multiplex PCR, and its TCRdb copy is limited to in-frame clones, with some not included. The sample has roughly 64,000 clones, over 75% seen once. The sample comprised peripheral blood. These receptors all stem from a woman older than 75 with active COVID-19.

The CDR3 protein is CASSSPSVNYGYTF. CDR3 nucleotides: TGTGCCAGCAGTTCCCCCTCAGTAAACTATGGCTACACCTTC. This chain uses TRBV28 with TRBJ1-2; D remains ambiguous. Per germline, CDR1 MDHEN and CDR2 SYDVKM. The CDR3 loop spans 14 amino acids. V shed 4 bases and J shed 2 bases, with 11 bases lying between them.

The CDR3 DNA reads as TGTGCCAGCAGCCGGGGTAGCGGGAGCCCAGATACGCAGTATTTT. Translated: CASSRGSGSPDTQYF. The rearrangement uses TRBV6-5 and TRBJ2-3, with 9 bases aligning to TRBD2. There are 15 residues in the CDR3. V shed 6 bases and J 4 bases; nucleotides not matched to a gene: 8. Germline CDR1 MNHEY, CDR2 SVGAGI.

The gene calls are TRBV19 and TRBJ2-3; 9 bases map to TRBD2. J lost 0 bases, V lost 2 bases, and 0 bases had no gene match. CDR3 size: 15 residues. Germline lookup yields CDR1 LNHDA and CDR2 SQIVND (reference sequence). In nucleotides, the CDR3 is TGTGCCAGTAGTATAACTAGCGGGAGCACAGATACGCAGTATTTT. Translation gives CASSITSGSTDTQYF.

The chain combines TRBV29-1 with TRBJ2-4, with a possible D match to TRBD2 (6 bases). The V and J ends lost 5 bases and 6 bases respectively, with 14 bases between them. CDR3 length: 13 residues. CDR1 is SQVTM, CDR2 ANQGSEA, per germline. CDR3 residues: CSVYTVRGNIQYF. The CDR3 DNA reads as TGCAGCGTTTACACCGTGCGGGGAAACATTCAGTACTTC. Together with reference TRBV29-1 and TRBJ2-4, the CDR3 gives the full variable domain: SAVISQKPSRDICQRGTSLTIQCQVDSQVTMMFWYRQQPGQSLTLIATANQGSEATYESGFVIDKFPISRPNLTFSTLTVSNMSPEDSSIYLCSVYTVRGNIQYFGAGTRLSVL.

This chain joins TRBV7-9 and TRBJ2-1; TRBD1 matches at 7 bases. This CDR3 is 15 amino acids long. The trim removed 3 bases at V and 2 bases at J, leaving 4 bases unmatched. From germline, CDR1 is SEHNR and CDR2 FQNEAQ (reference sequence). The CDR3 nucleotides are TGTGCCAGCAGCTTTACAGGGGATCCCTACAATGAGCAGTTCTTC. This sequence encodes CASSFTGDPYNEQFF.

In the case of this clone: A junction end diverges from the germline sequence, so it may reflect a read error. This sequence joins TRBV7-6 and TRBJ2-7; 10 bases fit TRBD2. Germline V gene sequence: CDR1 SGHVS, CDR2 FNYEAQ. The CDR3 is made up of 15 amino acids. The CDR3 region has the DNA TGTGCCAGCAGCATAGCCGGGACTAGCGTCTACGAGCAGTACTTC. Translating it yields CASSIAGTSVYEQYF.

This chain connects TRBV7-9 to TRBJ1-2; 12 bases agree with TRBD1. Germline V gene data show CDR1 as SEHNR and CDR2 as FQNEAQ (reference sequence). With 4 bases clipped from V and 8 bases from J, the junction kept 5 bases outside the gene matches. This CDR3 comprises 14 residues. CDR3 sequence reads: CASSSGQGAYGYTF. The CDR3 DNA follows: TGTGCCAGCAGCTCGGGACAGGGGGCTTACGGCTACACCTTC.

This clone was seen a single time. CDR3 residues: CASSFARGYEQYV. The CDR3 nucleotides are TGTGCCAGCAGCTTTGCGCGGGGTTACGAGCAGTACGTC. The chain joins TRBV5-6 to TRBJ2-7, with D maybe TRBD2 (6 bases). CDR3 length equals 13 residues. V shed 2 bases and J shed 4 bases, with 10 bases lying between them. CDR1 and CDR2 (germline): SGHDT, YYEEEE.

The gene calls are TRBV6-1 and TRBJ1-4, with 7 bases lining up with TRBD1. Germline CDR1 MNHNS, CDR2 SASEGT. V was pared by 0 bases and J by 8 bases, with 9 bases of the junction left unmatched. The CDR3 covers 16 residues. The CDR3 sequence is CASSEALTGLREKLFF. The CDR3 DNA reads as TGTGCCAGCAGTGAAGCCTTGACAGGGTTGAGGGAAAAACTGTTTTTT.

V and J are TRBV5-1 and TRBJ1-4, with 7 bases identical to TRBD1. V shed 3 bases, J shed 5 bases, and the junction held 4 bases outside the gene matches. Per germline, CDR1 SGHRS and CDR2 YFSETQ. This CDR3 region has 14 residues. The CDR3 sequence is CASSWGQQNEKLFF. The DNA of the CDR3 is TGCGCCAGCAGCTGGGGACAGCAAAATGAAAAACTGTTTTTT.

This chain connects TRBV10-1 to TRBJ2-2, with 7 positions matching TRBD1. Germline V gives CDR1 WNHNN, CDR2 SYGVQD (reference sequence). This CDR3 has 15 residues. V shed 3 bases, J shed 4 bases, and the junction held 5 bases outside the gene matches. Here the CDR3 reads CASSELRDSTGELFF. DNA of the CDR3: TGCGCCAGCAGTGAACTCCGGGACAGCACCGGGGAGCTGTTTTTT.

In this sample, this clone turned up once. The chain uses TRBV4-2 and TRBJ1-3; D is unresolved. V gave up 0 bases and J gave up 0 bases, with 9 bases separating them. This CDR3 has 16 residues. The germline CDR1 and CDR2 sequences are LGHNA and YNFKEQ. The CDR3 DNA reads TGTGCCAGCAGCCAAGATAAGGAGACCTCTGGAAACACCATATATTTT. It is translated as CASSQDKETSGNTIYF.

The rearrangement joins TRBV9 to TRBJ2-1; possibly TRBD2 for D (5 bases). Between the trimmed V and J ends, which lost 2 bases and 10 bases, there was a span of 13 bases. CDR1 is SGDLS, CDR2 YYNGEE, per germline. The CDR3 contains 13 residues. CDR3 loop: CASSVLASSEQFF. In DNA, the CDR3 is TGTGCCAGCAGCGTCCTCGCTAGCAGCGAGCAGTTCTTC.

This clone was detected only once. The chain links TRBV2 to TRBJ2-1, with 8 bases aligning to TRBD1. CDR3 length equals 14 residues. The V gene end was trimmed by 4 bases and the J gene end by 8 bases; junction bases not matched to a gene: 7. CDR1 is SNHLY and CDR2 is FYNNEI in the germline V gene. CDR3 bases: TGTGCCAGCAGTGGCGGACAGGGTGGGTATGAGCAGTTCTTC. It codes for CASSGGQGGYEQFF.

The chain carries TRBV9 and TRBJ2-1; TRBD2 matches 9 bases. This CDR3 is 14 amino acids long. Trimming at V came to 3 bases and at J to 9 bases, leaving 7 bases not matched to a gene. Germline V gives CDR1 SGDLS, CDR2 YYNGEE. The CDR3 loop is CASSASGKYGEQFF. CDR3 DNA sequence: TGTGCCAGCAGCGCTAGCGGGAAGTACGGTGAGCAGTTCTTC.

The rearrangement links TRBV23-1 to TRBJ1-1; TRBD1 agrees at 9 bases. TRBV23-1 is an open reading frame, and its role is uncertain. J was trimmed by 5 bases and V by 5 bases; bases with no gene match: 9. The CDR3 extends over 15 amino acids. CDR3 nucleotides: TGCGCCAGCAGTGGTCGGACAGGGGTATGGACTGAAGCTTTCTTT. It codes for CASSGRTGVWTEAFF.

The chain carries TRBV20-1 and TRBJ2-2; TRBD2 matches 7 bases. V was pared by 3 bases and J by 5 bases, with 9 bases of the junction left unmatched. Germline V lookup: CDR1 DFQATT, CDR2 SNEGSKA (reference sequence). CDR3 length: 15 amino acids. Here the CDR3 reads CSASHGRLGTGELFF. The CDR3 nucleotides read TGCAGTGCTAGTCACGGGAGGCTTGGGACCGGGGAGCTGTTTTTT.

V is TRBV7-9 and J is TRBJ1-1; D unclear. The V gene's germline CDR1 is SEHNR and CDR2 FQNEAQ (reference sequence). The CDR3 sequence is 14 residues long. The V gene lost 2 bases and the J gene lost 1 base, with 8 bases spanning the gap. CDR3 sequence (DNA): TGTGCCAGCAGCTTATATGGGAGGAACACTGAAGCTTTCTTT. Translating gives CASSLYGRNTEAFF.

The chain has TRBV5-1 and TRBJ2-3; 9 bases line up with TRBD2. Germline trimming cut 0 bases from V and 1 base from J; bases unmatched to any gene: 0. The CDR3 totals 15 residues. Germline V CDR1 and CDR2: SGHRS, YFSETQ. The CDR3 DNA sequence: TGCGCCAGCAGCTTGGGACTAGCGGGCACAGATACGCAGTATTTT. Its translation: CASSLGLAGTDTQYF.